Following are 21 T cell receptor beta chains from one sample sequenced in a study of identical twins. TCRdb used MiXCR to reprocess the 5' RACE reads, holding one entry per CDR3 protein. The sample lists hundreds of thousands of distinct CDR3 sequences; about 7.5% were seen once. These sequences were also reported in another study, on yellow fever vaccine responses in identical twins.

Sequenced material: memory (CD45RO+) T cells sorted from blood. Receptor source: a woman younger than 35 in good health.

This clonotype was detected a few times. V is TRBV27 and J is TRBJ1-5; D gene ambiguous. This CDR3 spans 13 amino acids. Germline CDR1 is MNHEY and CDR2 is SMNVEV (reference sequence). Deletions cut 5 bases from V and 7 bases from J, with 12 bases between. The CDR3 DNA reads TGTGCCAGCAGTCGCACTGTTAGCCAGCCCCAGCATTTT. It encodes CASSRTVSQPQHF.

Remarks on this clonotype: A much larger clone sits a single nucleotide away, making a read error possible. The V and J genes are TRBV6-6 and TRBJ2-1; D unresolved. The CDR3 length is 12 residues. CDR1 and CDR2 from the germline V gene are MNHNY and SVGAGI (reference sequence). The CDR3 nucleotides are TGTGCCAGCAGTTACCGAAGGTATGAGCTGTTCTTC. Residues: CASSYRRYELFF.

The gene calls are TRBV7-9 and TRBJ1-2, with D uncertain. The CDR3 has 13 residues. Germline lookup yields CDR1 SEHNR and CDR2 FQNEAQ (reference sequence). V lost 1 base, J lost 5 bases, and 8 bases lay in between. Here the CDR3 reads CASSLEGLYGYTF. CDR3 DNA sequence: TGTGCCAGCAGCTTAGAAGGATTATATGGCTACACCTTC.

This clonotype came up many times. The chain links TRBV20-1 to TRBJ2-6; 8 positions agree with TRBD1. The V gene end was trimmed by 4 bases and the J gene end by 0 bases; junction bases not matched to a gene: 5. The CDR3 covers 16 residues. Germline V gene data show CDR1 as DFQATT and CDR2 as SNEGSKA (reference sequence). The CDR3 DNA is TGCAGTGCTACCGGGACAGGCGTCTCTGGGGCCAACGTCCTGACTTTC. Its protein product is CSATGTGVSGANVLTF.

This clonotype was observed a few times. The genes are TRBV3-1 and TRBJ2-5; 16 nucleotides agree with TRBD2. V was clipped by 4 bases and J by 4 bases; unmatched bases: 9. Germline-derived CDR1 and CDR2 are LGHDT and YNNKEL (reference sequence). The CDR3 has 18 residues. The DNA for the CDR3 is TGTGCCAGCAGCCCGGGACTAGCGGGAGGGAGCAGGGGAGAGACCCAGTACTTC. Translated, it gives CASSPGLAGGSRGETQYF.

The V and J genes are TRBV12-3 or TRBV12-4 and TRBJ1-5; 7 bases are shared with TRBD1. The CDR3 runs to 13 residues. The V and J ends lost 7 bases and 2 bases, in that order; junction bases with no gene match: 2. As DNA, the CDR3 is TGTGCCAGCAAAGGACAGGGCAATCAGCCCCAGCATTTT. Translated, it gives CASKGQGNQPQHF.

This clonotype was observed at least ten times. The chain has TRBV6-2 or TRBV6-3 and TRBJ2-2; D ambiguous. V was clipped by 2 bases and J by 3 bases, with 10 bases between them. Germline lookup yields CDR1 MNHEY and CDR2 SVGEGT. The CDR3 runs 15 residues. This chain's CDR3 is CASSYPSDYTGELFF. CDR3 bases: TGTGCCAGCAGTTACCCCAGCGACTACACCGGGGAGCTGTTTTTT.

This clonotype was observed a handful of times. V is TRBV7-9 and J is TRBJ2-7, with TRBD1 matching 8 bases. Germline lookup yields CDR1 SEHNR and CDR2 FQNEAQ (reference sequence). This CDR3 region has 15 residues. V lost 5 bases and J lost 5; bases outside the gene matches: 11. The CDR3 bases are TGTGCCAGCAGCGCCTACAGGGGGTCAGGCGACGAGCAGTACTTC. Its translation is CASSAYRGSGDEQYF.

This clonotype appeared many times. The chain is built from TRBV10-1 and TRBJ2-2; 9 bases align to TRBD2. Germline lookup yields CDR1 WNHNN and CDR2 SYGVQD (reference sequence). V lost 8 bases and J lost 2; bases outside the gene matches: 6. The CDR3 has 15 residues. The DNA of the CDR3 is TGCGCCAGCTCCGCGGGAGGGCCCAACACCGGGGAGCTGTTTTTT. Protein product: CASSAGGPNTGELFF.

Ten or more counts support this clonotype. CDR3 sequence reads: CASSRDTIYF. CDR3 bases: TGTGCCAGCAGTCGAGACACCATATATTTT. This chain uses TRBV6-6 with TRBJ1-3; D is unclear. Germline loops: CDR1 MNHNY, CDR2 SVGAGI (reference sequence). V was pared by 5 bases and J by 8 bases, with 4 bases between. There are 10 residues in the CDR3.

This clonotype was counted ten times or more. The V and J genes are TRBV29-1 and TRBJ2-3; 8 positions match TRBD2. The trim removed 7 bases at V and 5 bases at J, leaving 8 bases unmatched. Germline CDR1 is SQVTM and CDR2 is ANQGSEA. This CDR3 contains 13 residues. The CDR3 region has the DNA TGCAGCGAATCCCGGGAGGGTCAAGATACGCAGTATTTT. It translates to CSESREGQDTQYF.

This clonotype was seen repeatedly, ten times or more. The rearrangement joins TRBV7-9 to TRBJ2-1; TRBD2 matches 15 bases. The CDR3 totals 15 residues. CDR1 and CDR2 (germline): SEHNR, FQNEAQ (reference sequence). J was trimmed by 8 bases and V by 4 bases; bases with no gene match: 3. CDR3 in amino acids: CASSWTSGRGYEQFF. For the CDR3, the DNA is TGTGCCAGCAGCTGGACTAGCGGGAGGGGGTATGAGCAGTTCTTC.

This clonotype occurred once. The gene calls are TRBV18 and TRBJ1-5, with D possibly being TRBD1 (5 bases). Germline-derived CDR1 and CDR2 are KGHSH and LQKENI. Trimming stripped 2 bases from V and 1 base from J, with 12 bases between. The CDR3 contains 16 residues. The CDR3 nucleotides read TGTGCCAGCTCACCATCCCAGGGAGTGAGCAATCAGCCCCAGCATTTT. It codes for CASSPSQGVSNQPQHF. Full variable domain (remainder filled in from reference TRBV18 and TRBJ1-5): NAGVMQNPRHLVRRRGQEARLRCSPMKGHSHVYWYRQLPEEGLKFMVYLQKENIIDESGMPKERFSAEFPKEGPSILRIQQVVRGDSAAYFCASSPSQGVSNQPQHFGDGTRLSIL.

The rearrangement joins TRBV6-4 to TRBJ2-1; unclear D gene. V was pared by 0 bases and J by 11 bases, with 14 bases between. CDR1 is MRHNA and CDR2 is SNTAGT in the germline V gene. The CDR3 length is 14 residues. The CDR3 protein is CASSDSSRSRQQFF. CDR3 sequence (DNA): TGTGCCAGCAGTGACTCGAGCAGGTCCCGGCAGCAGTTCTTC.

This clonotype was counted at least ten times. The rearrangement uses TRBV5-1 and TRBJ1-5; possible D gene TRBD1, 6 bases. This CDR3 has 14 amino acids. Germline V CDR1 and CDR2: SGHRS, YFSETQ. V shed 0 bases and J shed 5 bases, with 9 bases lying between them. The CDR3 reads CASSLAGGDQPQHF. The DNA of the CDR3 is TGCGCCAGCAGCTTGGCTGGGGGCGATCAGCCCCAGCATTTT.

This clonotype has at least ten counts. CDR3 sequence reads: CASSLTERGLGNTEAFF. The CDR3 nucleotides are TGTGCCAGCAGCTTAACGGAGAGGGGGCTGGGGAACACTGAAGCTTTCTTT. The V call is TRBV7-9, the J call TRBJ1-1; 7 nucleotides agree with TRBD1. V shed 2 bases and J 1 base; nucleotides not matched to a gene: 10. Germline V gene sequence: CDR1 SEHNR, CDR2 FQNEAQ (reference sequence). The length of the CDR3 is 17 residues.

This clonotype was seen a handful of times. The CDR3 DNA follows: TGCGCCAGCAGCCGATCAGGTTCATTCGGCGATGAGCAGTTCTTC. This encodes CASSRSGSFGDEQFF. The chain is built from TRBV4-1 and TRBJ2-1; D ambiguous. V gave up 4 bases and J gave up 8 bases, with 18 bases separating them. Germline V gene sequence: CDR1 MGHRA, CDR2 YSYEKL. This CDR3 has 15 amino acids.

This clonotype was seen repeatedly, ten times or more. The rearrangement joins TRBV7-8 to TRBJ2-7, with 13 bases that match TRBD2. CDR3 size: 17 residues. CDR1 is SGHVS and CDR2 is FQNEAQ in the germline V gene. With V trimmed by 6 bases and J by 0 bases, 8 bases remained unmatched. The DNA of the CDR3 is TGTGCCAGCAGTCTACTAGCGGGAGGGTACAACTCCTACGAGCAGTACTTC. Translating gives CASSLLAGGYNSYEQYF. Based on the CDR3 plus reference TRBV7-8 and TRBJ2-7, the full variable domain is GAGVSQSPRYKVAKRGQDVALRCDPISGHVSLFWYQQALGQGPEFLTYFQNEAQLDKSGLPSDRFFAERPEGSVSTLKIQRTQQEDSAVYLCASSLLAGGYNSYEQYFGPGTRLTVT.

The chain combines TRBV4-3 with TRBJ1-6; D is ambiguous. Trimming stripped 4 bases from V and 10 bases from J, with 17 bases between. The germline V gene has CDR1 LGHNA and CDR2 YSLEER. This CDR3 comprises 15 residues. The CDR3 DNA reads TGCGCCAGCAGCCTCAACTGGGAGGGAGACTCACCCCTCCACTTT. This encodes CASSLNWEGDSPLHF.

This clonotype came up many times. The chain couples TRBV12-3 or TRBV12-4 to TRBJ2-7; 7 bases match TRBD1. J was trimmed by 2 bases and V by 8 bases; bases with no gene match: 6. The CDR3 covers 13 residues. CDR3 nucleotide sequence: TGTGCCAGCCAGACAGGGAAAGCCTACGAGCAGTACTTC. It yields the protein CASQTGKAYEQYF.

Ten or more counts support this clonotype. The chain uses TRBV5-1 and TRBJ2-7; 10 nucleotides align to TRBD2. The germline CDR1 and CDR2 sequences are SGHRS and YFSETQ. Trimming at V came to 5 bases and at J to 5 bases, leaving 7 bases not matched to a gene. The CDR3 contains 14 residues. CDR3 DNA sequence: TGCGCCAGCAGTAGCGGGGGGCCGCTCCACGAGCAGTACTTC. Its protein is CASSSGGPLHEQYF.